This TCR beta chain comes out of a study of cytomegalovirus exposure and HLA in healthy donors. CDR1 is SEHNR and CDR2 is FQNEAQ in the germline V gene (reference sequence). The CDR3 loop spans 16 amino acids. Study-wide points: Most subjects' HLA-A and HLA-B alleles were reportedly predicted from TCR beta sequences. Indistinguishability led to the exclusion of some V segments, TRBV6-2 and TRBV6-3 included. DRB1 had the most TCR associations and HLA-C the fewest, a later analysis found, with rates varying by HLA locus.

Those who donated were healthy bone marrow donors. Comment on this clone: Its cognate antigen is unknown. Mismatch with germline at one junction end may stem from a read error.

The PCR used 60 Vbeta and 13 Jbeta primers. Using immunoSEQ multiplex PCR, the repertoire was profiled, and TCRdb retains in-frame clones only, with some absent. Of tens of thousands of clones in the sample, around 73% were seen once. This sequence originates from a man aged 50 to 60 in good health and CMV-seronegative. Sequenced sample: PBMCs. The rearrangement uses TRBV7-9 and TRBJ2-3; TRBD2 matches 8 bases. CDR3 sequence (DNA): TGTTCCAGCAGCCGAGACGGGGGGGTTTTGACAGATACGCAGTATTTT. It specifies CSSSRDGGVLTDTQYF.